Detailed here is one TCR beta chain. Its recognized antigen is unknown. Per-nucleotide qualities are absent, and no much larger clonotype sits a single base away. The immunoSEQ Assay, a bias-controlled multiplex PCR, was used to amplify TCRbeta CDR3 regions from genomic DNA. As for the original processing: The number of nucleated cells in each sample was estimated from the amplification of reference gene primers within the assay. To quantify the absolute abundance of each unique TCRbeta CDR3 rearrangement, sequence reads were collapsed and filtered. Productive Simpson clonality was computed per sample as the square root of Simpson's diversity index over productive rearrangements. Drawn from immuneACCESS, this table holds only the in-frame rearrangements with V and J called that TCRdb kept. Clones are partly lost; checked studies trace under half to an unresolved V gene and leave the rest unexplained. Clone size and V and J calls were adopted from that table, with D and trimming inferred from the DNA. The sample table lists approximately 330,000 clones, 65% to 90% of them with a count of one. Of the sample, about 4.2% falls within the top ten clones.

The data are from a study of blood T cell repertoires in COVID-19 (dated by TCRdb to about 2020). For the study in its entirety: Samples covering the acute and convalescent phases of COVID-19 were provided by collaborators in the United States, Italy and Spain. The prospective study material was composed of cDNA or gDNA derived from T cells, B-cell-depleted T cells, or PBMCs. The dataset comprised deeply sampled blood TCRbeta repertoires from subjects exposed to, actively infected with, or recovered from COVID-19. The repertoires were released in a freely available public database meant as a resource for research on the immune response to SARS-CoV-2. Samples were obtained from the ongoing ImmuneRACE study (first 160 participants) and from approximately 1,200 subjects provided by 6 global collaborators. Sample metadata almost always included a de-identified subject ID, COVID-19 status, age in years and sex. Where HLA class I and class II types were available, the types were taken from metadata supplied by the sample provider, not from assay-based typing. Results and caveats for the whole study, not just this receptor: Clinical and demographic metadata were provided uncurated, with the amount varying by source and participant.

Participants in the prospective study were enrolled through a virtual design, were aged roughly 18 to 95 years, and lived in approximately 25 United States geographic areas. To assign participants to cohorts, the prospective study relied on clinical history that participants themselves reported in a screening survey and a study questionnaire. Each participant in the prospective study had whole blood, serum and a nasopharyngeal or oropharyngeal swab collected by mobile phlebotomists. Participants in the prospective study had the option to provide additional blood draws and questionnaires over a roughly two-month period. Prospective study blood samples were shipped either frozen or at room temperature before DNA extraction. The CDR3 goes from the cysteine to the phenylalanine over 12 residues. The CDR3 DNA has 36 bases and is translated from base 1. Germline trimming: 6 bases from V, 7 bases from J; junction bases outside gene matches: 3. The germline V gene specifies SQVTM as CDR1 and ANQGSEA as CDR2.

The TCR sequence derives from a woman in her forties with acute COVID-19. The rearrangement combines TRBV29-1 with TRBJ2-2; 9 bases in the middle match TRBD1. The sample taken for sequencing was PBMCs or T cells enriched from blood (not recorded which). Here is the DNA: TGCAGCGTCGGACAGGGGAACGGGGAGCTGTTTTTT. It specifies CSVGQGNGELFF.